The 21 T cell receptor beta chains given below trace back to one sample, sequenced in a study of T cell repertoires in cytomegalovirus infection. TCRdb re-called the reads through MiXCR, storing one row per CDR3 protein. The data contain around 89,000 distinct CDR3 sequences, around 32% of them singletons. The antigens for these receptors are not known. The material sequenced was CD8+ T cells from cultured PBMCs, taken from culture after CMV antigen stimulation. The receptors stem from a human donor in good health (CMV status not recorded). Some clones in this sample may be carry-over from other donors' samples.

Concerning this clonotype itself: This may come from a read error, since a much larger clone is one base off. The chain uses TRBV7-2 and TRBJ2-2, with TRBD2 identical over 8 bases. The CDR3 is 17 residues long. Germline lookup yields CDR1 SGHTA and CDR2 FQGNSA. CDR3 protein: CASRFRTGTRSTGELSF. Here the CDR3 DNA reads TGTGCCAGCAGATTCCGAACCGGGACTAGATCTACCGGGGAGCTGTCTTTT.

In this sample, this clonotype turned up many times. The V and J genes are TRBV10-3 and TRBJ1-2; weak D call: TRBD1 (5 bases). Germline V gene lookup returns CDR1 ENHRY and CDR2 SYGVKD. The CDR3 totals 13 residues. Trimming cost V 7 bases and J 0 bases, with 9 bases left between them. CDR3 DNA sequence: TGTGCCATCAACGGGGGAGCTAACTATGGCTACACCTTC. This encodes CAINGGANYGYTF.

The V gene is TRBV9, the J gene TRBJ2-1; D is possibly TRBD2 (6 bases). The CDR3 has 15 amino acids. CDR1 is SGDLS and CDR2 is YYNGEE in the germline V gene. V was shortened by 3 bases and J by 3 bases, with 13 bases between the two germline ends. For the CDR3, the DNA is TGTGCCAGCAGCGCCGGTGGGAGGATCTACAATGAGCAGTTCTTC. It specifies CASSAGGRIYNEQFF.

V and J are TRBV19 and TRBJ1-1; D remains unclear. The CDR3 consists of 15 residues. Germline V gene sequence: CDR1 LNHDA, CDR2 SQIVND (reference sequence). V was cut by 1 base and J by 3 bases, with 12 bases left in between. CDR3 coding DNA: TGTGCCAGTAGTATAGTAAAGAACTCCCACACTGAAGCTTTCTTT. It codes for CASSIVKNSHTEAFF.

This clonotype was detected a few times. The rearrangement uses TRBV20-1 and TRBJ1-6; D is undetermined. With 5 bases removed from V and 2 bases from J, the gap between germline ends came to 10 bases. Germline CDR1 DFQATT, CDR2 SNEGSKA (reference sequence). The CDR3 is made up of 14 amino acids. This CDR3 reads CSAQERAYNSPLHF. CDR3 nucleotides: TGCAGTGCTCAGGAGCGGGCCTATAATTCACCCCTCCACTTT.

Only a few counts were recorded for this clonotype. The J gene is TRBJ2-1, the V gene TRBV7-6; TRBD1 matches 8 bases. The germline gives CDR1 SGHVS, CDR2 FNYEAQ. The length of the CDR3 is 16 residues. After removal of 8 bases from V and 0 bases from J, the junction contained 9 bases not matched to a gene. The CDR3 coding sequence is TGTGCCAGCGGGGGCAGGGGGCTCGGCTCCTACAATGAGCAGTTCTTC. It is translated as CASGGRGLGSYNEQFF.

This clonotype was seen more than once but under ten times. The chain links TRBV7-8 to TRBJ1-1; a weak D match, TRBD1 (6 bases). Germline loops: CDR1 SGHVS, CDR2 FQNEAQ. V lost 1 base and J 3 bases, leaving 15 bases between the germline ends. The CDR3 runs to 16 residues. CDR3 bases: TGTGCCAGCAGCTTAGGGGCCGCAGGGGAGTACACTGAAGCTTTCTTT. Translated: CASSLGAAGEYTEAFF.

This clonotype was found a few times. The rearrangement joins TRBV7-6 to TRBJ1-5; possible D gene TRBD1, 6 bases. The CDR3 has 15 residues. Germline values: CDR1 SGHVS, CDR2 FNYEAQ. V was cut by 4 bases and J by 6 bases, with 16 bases left in between. The CDR3 DNA sequence: TGTGCCAGCAGCTCTACAGGGAGCGGTAGTCAGCCCCAGCATTTT. Its translation: CASSSTGSGSQPQHF.

The table lists this clonotype with a few counts. J is TRBJ2-3 and V is TRBV12-3 or TRBV12-4, with unresolved D. The V end lost 6 bases, the J end lost 6 bases, and 13 bases lay between the germline ends. The CDR3 is 13 amino acids. The CDR3 coding sequence is TGTGCCAGCAGCCTTCCGCCCAGGGATACGCAGTATTTT. Amino acid sequence: CASSLPPRDTQYF.

The chain uses TRBV27 and TRBJ2-4; no firm D call. The V end lost 3 bases, the J end lost 0 bases, and 12 bases lay between the germline ends. This CDR3 has 16 amino acids. From germline, CDR1 is MNHEY and CDR2 SMNVEV (reference sequence). This CDR3 reads CASSFGPDVAKNIQYF. The DNA for the CDR3 is TGTGCCAGCAGTTTCGGCCCAGACGTAGCCAAAAACATTCAGTACTTC.

This clonotype was detected a few times. The chain recombines TRBV6-2 or TRBV6-3 with TRBJ2-1; TRBD2 matches 8 bases. CDR1 and CDR2 (germline): MNHEY, SVGEGT. The CDR3 spans 17 residues. Unmatched junction bases numbered 18, after V lost 5 bases and J lost 9 bases. CDR3 nucleotide sequence: TGTGCCAGCAGTCGTTCGGGACTAGTTGCTGTTGGAGGTGAGCAGTTCTTC. It translates to CASSRSGLVAVGGEQFF.

This clonotype was counted at least ten times. The rearrangement links TRBV12-3 or TRBV12-4 to TRBJ1-1; TRBD1 agrees at 7 bases. V gave up 5 bases and J gave up 0 bases; unmatched junction bases: 6. This CDR3 comprises 15 residues. CDR3 sequence reads: CASSPGQNMNTEAFF. The DNA of the CDR3 is TGTGCCAGCAGTCCGGGACAGAACATGAACACTGAAGCTTTCTTT.

V gene TRBV12-3 or TRBV12-4 combines with J gene TRBJ2-4; tentative D call: TRBD1 (6 bases). The length of the CDR3 is 14 residues. V lost 2 bases, J lost 5 bases, and 10 bases lay in between. This CDR3 is CASSLYRTENIQYF. The CDR3 DNA reads as TGTGCCAGCAGTTTATATAGGACAGAAAACATTCAGTACTTC.

The table lists this clonotype with a few counts. The chain links TRBV11-2 to TRBJ1-3, with D unclear. V was shortened by 1 base and J by 0 bases, with 7 bases between the two germline ends. CDR3 length equals 15 residues. Looked up from germline, CDR1 is SGHAT and CDR2 is FQNNGV. CDR3 region: CASSLVGNSGNTIYF. For the CDR3, the DNA is TGTGCCAGCAGCTTAGTGGGGAACTCTGGAAACACCATATATTTT.

This clonotype turned up a few times. This CDR3 is CASSVESGASYEQYF. The CDR3 DNA follows: TGTGCCAGCAGCGTAGAAAGCGGGGCCTCCTACGAGCAGTACTTC. The chain joins TRBV9 to TRBJ2-7; 7 bases line up with TRBD2. The CDR3 is 15 amino acids. Germline V gives CDR1 SGDLS, CDR2 YYNGEE. V shed 0 bases, J shed 0 bases, and the junction held 3 bases outside the gene matches.

On this clonotype: Relative to the germline gene, one junction end is altered; a read error may explain this. The gene calls are TRBV7-3 and TRBJ2-1; 12 bases match TRBD2. The CDR3 is 17 amino acids. Per the germline V gene, CDR1 is SGHTA and CDR2 is FQGTGA. In DNA, the CDR3 is TGTACCAGCAGCTCAGCACCTCGACTAGCGGGGGACAATGAGCAGTTCTTC. Its translation is CTSSSAPRLAGDNEQFF.

This clonotype was observed a few times. CDR3 loop: CASSFGSDSHNNEQFF. The CDR3 nucleotides are TGTGCCAGCAGTTTTGGCTCGGACAGTCACAACAATGAGCAGTTCTTC. The chain employs TRBV12-3 or TRBV12-4 and TRBJ2-1, with D possibly being TRBD1 (6 bases). The CDR3 consists of 16 residues. V was trimmed by 3 bases and J by 5 bases, leaving 17 bases between them.

V is TRBV5-1 and J is TRBJ1-6, with 7 bases matching TRBD1. The length of the CDR3 is 16 residues. V trimming: 4 bases; J trimming: 7 bases; junction bases outside the gene matches: 11. Germline values: CDR1 SGHRS, CDR2 YFSETQ. The CDR3 bases are TGCGCCAGCAGCCGAGAAGATGAGACAGGGAATTCACCCCTCCACTTT. It is translated as CASSREDETGNSPLHF.

The J gene is TRBJ1-6, the V gene TRBV12-3 or TRBV12-4; weak D call: TRBD1 (6 bases). The CDR3 is 17 amino acids. Trimming cost V 1 base and J 7 bases, with 17 bases left between them. CDR3 bases: TGTGCCAGCAGTTTAGAATTATCAGGGGATAAGAATTCACCCCTCCACTTT. Its translation: CASSLELSGDKNSPLHF.

This clonotype was picked up a small number of times. The V gene is TRBV12-3 or TRBV12-4, the J gene TRBJ2-7, with 8 bases aligning to TRBD1. J lost 4 bases, V lost 5 bases, and 13 bases had no gene match. CDR3 size: 16 residues. The CDR3 region is CASSSGTGPSQYEQYF. DNA of the CDR3: TGTGCCAGCAGTAGTGGGACAGGTCCCTCTCAATACGAGCAGTACTTC.

The chain combines TRBV5-6 with TRBJ2-7; D not resolved. The CDR3 is made up of 14 amino acids. V was cut by 5 bases and J by 0 bases, with 12 bases left in between. Germline V gives CDR1 SGHDT, CDR2 YYEEEE. The CDR3 is CASSLLWSSYEQYF. For the CDR3, the DNA is TGTGCCAGCAGTCTTCTTTGGAGCTCCTACGAGCAGTACTTC.